The TCR beta chain under discussion was sequenced for a study of regulatory T cells in long-lasting Graves disease. Assembly of TCR beta libraries relied on iRepertoire HTBI primers together with Arm-PCR of CDR3 regions. TCRdb analysed the multiplex PCR reads with MiXCR anew, one entry per CDR3 protein. Here the sample spans roughly 420,000 distinct CDR3 sequences, roughly 15% being singletons. The table lists this clonotype with many counts. Time point noted: newly diagnosed GD, antithyroid drugs for less than 3 months. Following extraction of RNA from PBMCs, that RNA was used to make the TCR library. Germline trimming cut 7 bases from V and 7 bases from J; bases unmatched to any gene: 16. The CDR3 is made up of 15 amino acids. Germline loops: CDR1 MDHEN, CDR2 SYDVKM. The same specimen was also included in a second study, on T cells in Graves' hyperthyroidism and ophthalmopathy.

Sample: peripheral blood mononuclear cells (PBMCs), taken at new diagnosis, from a patient treated with antithyroid drugs. This receptor was taken from a woman between 25 and 40 years old with Graves disease. The chain employs TRBV28 and TRBJ2-7, with 7 bases fitting TRBD1. As DNA, the CDR3 is TGTGCCAGCACCGGCGAGCAGGGGGACAGTGAAGAGCAGTACTTC. Translated: CASTGEQGDSEEQYF.